One and the same sample provided the 5 T cell receptor beta chains below, sequenced in a study of blood T cells in healthy people across ages. It was with a sample-barcoded 5' primer and a J-beta primer mix that a second PCR of roughly 6 to 12 cycles was run. A single record per CDR3 protein comes from TCRdb applying MiXCR to the 5' RACE reads. This sample carries 780,000 or so distinct CDR3 sequences, roughly 53% of them seen once, and the ten largest clones take around 41%. The sample was blood. These receptors came from a man of 80 years or more in good health.

This clonotype has just a few counts. The CDR3 is CSARDRGHEQYF. In nucleotides, the CDR3 is TGCAGTGCTAGGGACAGGGGGCACGAGCAGTACTTC. The rearrangement joins TRBV20-1 to TRBJ2-7, with 11 bases that match TRBD1. CDR3 length: 12 residues. CDR1 DFQATT and CDR2 SNEGSKA come from the germline V gene (reference sequence). With V trimmed by 3 bases and J by 5 bases, 0 bases remained unmatched.

The chain couples TRBV10-3 to TRBJ2-1, with 7 bases identical to TRBD1. CDR1 and CDR2 (germline): ENHRY, SYGVKD. This CDR3 spans 15 amino acids. V trimming: 3 bases; J trimming: 0 bases; junction bases outside the gene matches: 2. CDR3 sequence (DNA): TGTGCCATCAGTGAACAGGGGAGCTCCTACAATGAGCAGTTCTTC. This sequence encodes CAISEQGSSYNEQFF.

This clonotype was observed a handful of times. The chain employs TRBV6-6 and TRBJ2-1; the D is unclear. The length of the CDR3 is 14 residues. Per germline, CDR1 MNHNY and CDR2 SVGAGI (reference sequence). Trimming took off 2 bases at V and 4 bases at J, with 9 bases between the two ends. The CDR3: CASSYLVQYNEQFF. The CDR3 coding sequence is TGTGCCAGCAGTTACCTAGTTCAGTACAATGAGCAGTTCTTC.

V is TRBV6-1 and J is TRBJ2-1, with 11 bases identical to TRBD2. Germline values: CDR1 MNHNS, CDR2 SASEGT. The CDR3 extends over 14 amino acids. V shed 6 bases and J 7 bases; nucleotides not matched to a gene: 5. The chain's CDR3 is CASRDTSGRNEQFF. In DNA form, the CDR3 reads TGTGCCAGCAGGGACACTAGCGGGAGAAATGAGCAGTTCTTC.

J is TRBJ2-3 and V is TRBV5-1; 7 positions match TRBD2. J lost 4 bases, V lost 2 bases, and 7 bases had no gene match. The germline V gene encodes CDR1 SGHRS and CDR2 YFSETQ. This CDR3 has 15 amino acids. CDR3 sequence reads: CASSLSGITADTQYF. In DNA form, the CDR3 reads TGCGCCAGCAGCTTAAGCGGGATCACCGCAGATACGCAGTATTTT.